This T cell receptor (beta chain) originates from a study of cytomegalovirus exposure and HLA in healthy donors. The CDR3 consists of 15 residues. From germline, CDR1 is MNHEY and CDR2 SMNVEV (reference sequence). V lost 5 bases to trimming and J lost 5 bases; unmatched junction nucleotides: 6. Note on this clone: What it recognizes is unknown.

The PCR ran on 60 Vbeta and 13 Jbeta primers. Generated by immunoSEQ multiplex PCR, the TCRdb table keeps only in-frame clones and is missing some. This table holds some 87,000 clones, roughly 60% found once. The study, taken as a whole, reports: Relative to the approximately 680-donor mean, N-insertions were reportedly fewer in an Asian-associated ancestry cluster in a later analysis. A later analysis linked 15,000 to 20,000 TCR beta sequences to HLA alleles at 0.05 false discovery rate. The records held CMV serostatus as the only immune exposure information. Per published accounts, TCR beta sequences correctly predicted the HLA-A and HLA-B alleles of most subjects.

The rearrangement joins TRBV27 to TRBJ1-4, with 9 bases lining up with TRBD1. The material sequenced was PBMCs. This receptor was taken from a young woman in good health and CMV-seropositive. The CDR3 protein is CASSEGTGINEKLFF. The CDR3, as DNA: TGTGCCAGCAGTGAAGGGACAGGGATAAATGAAAAACTGTTTTTT.